This entry features one TCR beta chain sequence. As yet, its antigen is unknown. The V gene's germline CDR1 is MNHEY and CDR2 SVGAGI. Trimming left V 5 bases short and J 2 bases short, with 16 bases between. The CDR3 has 15 residues. Here immunoSEQ multiplex PCR was the method, and the copy in TCRdb shows in-frame clones only, minus some. Of 95,000 to 150,000 clones in the sample, about 87% are singletons; the top ten hold 7% to 8.5%. This sample stems from a study of T cell responses to AZD1222 COVID-19 vaccine. Study findings and constraints: Possibly, clonal diversity was underestimated; donors were largely white British and included more females.

The source is an adult in good health. The sequencing used peripheral blood, collected on day 0 of AZD1222 vaccination. The chain uses TRBV6-5 and TRBJ2-7; a weak D match, TRBD2 (7 bases). The CDR3, as DNA: TGTGCCAGCAGTCCCCGCGGGGGCGCAACCTACGAGCAGTACTTC. Translating it yields CASSPRGGATYEQYF.